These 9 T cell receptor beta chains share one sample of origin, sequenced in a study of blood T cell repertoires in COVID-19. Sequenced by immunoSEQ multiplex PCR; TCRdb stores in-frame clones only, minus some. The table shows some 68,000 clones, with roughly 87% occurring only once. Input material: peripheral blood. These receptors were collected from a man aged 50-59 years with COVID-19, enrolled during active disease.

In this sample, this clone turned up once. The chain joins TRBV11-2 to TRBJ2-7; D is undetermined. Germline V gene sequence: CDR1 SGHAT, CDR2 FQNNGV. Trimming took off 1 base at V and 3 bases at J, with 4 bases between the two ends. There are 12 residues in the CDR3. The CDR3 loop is CASSLALYEQYF. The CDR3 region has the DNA TGTGCCAGCAGCTTAGCCCTCTACGAGCAGTACTTC.

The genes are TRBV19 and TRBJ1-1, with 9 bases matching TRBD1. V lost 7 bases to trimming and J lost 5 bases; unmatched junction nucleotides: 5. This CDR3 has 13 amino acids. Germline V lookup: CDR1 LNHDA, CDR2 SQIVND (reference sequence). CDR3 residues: CASNTGGLTEAFF. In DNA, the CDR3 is TGTGCCAGTAATACAGGGGGCTTGACTGAAGCTTTCTTT.

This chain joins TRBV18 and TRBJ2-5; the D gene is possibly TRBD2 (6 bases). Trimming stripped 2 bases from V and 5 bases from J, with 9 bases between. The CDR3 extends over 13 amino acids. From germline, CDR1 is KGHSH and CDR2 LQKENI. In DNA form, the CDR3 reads TGTGCCAGCTCACCAAGCCGGGGGGAGACCCAGTACTTC. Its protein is CASSPSRGETQYF.

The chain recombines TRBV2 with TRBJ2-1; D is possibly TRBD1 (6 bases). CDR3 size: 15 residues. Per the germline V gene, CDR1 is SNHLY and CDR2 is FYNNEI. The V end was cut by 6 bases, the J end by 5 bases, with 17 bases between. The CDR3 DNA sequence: TGTGCCAGCAGCCCAATTGGAGGACAGAACAATGAGCAGTTCTTC. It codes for CASSPIGGQNNEQFF. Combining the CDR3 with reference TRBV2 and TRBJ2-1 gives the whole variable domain EPEVTQTPSHQVTQMGQEVILRCVPISNHLYFYWYRQILGQKVEFLVSFYNNEISEKSEIFDDQFSVERPDGSNFTLKIRSTKLEDSAMYFCASSPIGGQNNEQFFGPGTRLTVL.

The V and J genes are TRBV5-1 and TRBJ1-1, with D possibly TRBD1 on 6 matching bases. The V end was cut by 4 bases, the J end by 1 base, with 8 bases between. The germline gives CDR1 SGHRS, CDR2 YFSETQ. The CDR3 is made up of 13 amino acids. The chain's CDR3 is CASSTGSNTEAFF. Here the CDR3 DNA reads TGCGCCAGCAGCACAGGGTCGAACACTGAAGCTTTCTTT.

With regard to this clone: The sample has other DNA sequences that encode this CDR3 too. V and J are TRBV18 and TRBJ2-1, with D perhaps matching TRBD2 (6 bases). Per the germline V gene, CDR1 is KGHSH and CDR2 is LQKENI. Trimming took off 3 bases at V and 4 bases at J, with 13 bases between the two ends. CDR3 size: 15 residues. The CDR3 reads CASSPGGGSYNEQFF. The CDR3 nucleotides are TGTGCCAGCTCACCTGGGGGAGGCTCATACAATGAGCAGTTCTTC.

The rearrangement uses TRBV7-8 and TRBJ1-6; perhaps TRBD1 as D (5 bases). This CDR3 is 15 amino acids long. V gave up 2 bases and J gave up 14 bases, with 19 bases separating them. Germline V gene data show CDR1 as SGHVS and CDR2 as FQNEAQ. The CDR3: CASSLPLWGVDTLHF. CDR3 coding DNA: TGTGCCAGCAGCTTACCACTCTGGGGCGTAGACACCCTCCACTTT. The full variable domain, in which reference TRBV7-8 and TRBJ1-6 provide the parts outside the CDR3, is GAGVSQSPRYKVAKRGQDVALRCDPISGHVSLFWYQQALGQGPEFLTYFQNEAQLDKSGLPSDRFFAERPEGSVSTLKIQRTQQEDSAVYLCASSLPLWGVDTLHFGNGTRLTVT.

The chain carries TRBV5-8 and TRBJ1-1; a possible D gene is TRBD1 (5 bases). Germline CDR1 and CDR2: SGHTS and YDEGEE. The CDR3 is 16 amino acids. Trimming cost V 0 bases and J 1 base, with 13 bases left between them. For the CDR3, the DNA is TGTGCCAGCAGCTTGGAAAGGGGCTGGTCGAACACTGAAGCTTTCTTT. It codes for CASSLERGWSNTEAFF.

The CDR3 nucleotides are TGTGCCAGCAGCGTTACGTACAGATCCCAAGAGACCCAGTACTTC. Amino acid sequence: CASSVTYRSQETQYF. The chain uses TRBV6-5 and TRBJ2-5; D gene unclear. The CDR3 sequence is 15 residues long. Germline loops: CDR1 MNHEY, CDR2 SVGAGI. The germline V and J ends were trimmed by 6 bases and 1 base, with 15 bases remaining between them.